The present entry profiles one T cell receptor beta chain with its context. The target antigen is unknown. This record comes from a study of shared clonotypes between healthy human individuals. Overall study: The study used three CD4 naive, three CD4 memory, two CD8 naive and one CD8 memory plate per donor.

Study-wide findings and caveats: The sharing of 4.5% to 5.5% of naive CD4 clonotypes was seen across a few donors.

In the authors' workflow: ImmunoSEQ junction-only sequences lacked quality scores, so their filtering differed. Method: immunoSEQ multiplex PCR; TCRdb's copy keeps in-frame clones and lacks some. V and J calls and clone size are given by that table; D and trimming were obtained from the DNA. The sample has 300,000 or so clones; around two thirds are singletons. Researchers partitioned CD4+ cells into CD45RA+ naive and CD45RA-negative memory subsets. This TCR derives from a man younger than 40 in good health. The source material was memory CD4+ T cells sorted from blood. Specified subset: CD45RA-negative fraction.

The CDR3 sequence: CASSVGTVGANVLTF. The CDR3 region has the DNA TGTGCCAGCAGTGTCGGGACTGTAGGGGCCAACGTCCTGACTTTC. The chain couples TRBV2 to TRBJ2-6, with D maybe TRBD2 (6 bases). The CDR3 consists of 15 residues. V shed 4 bases and J shed 4 bases, with 11 bases lying between them. Germline CDR1 and CDR2: SNHLY and FYNNEI.